One and the same sample provided the 15 T cell receptor beta chains below, sequenced in a study of regulatory T cells in long-lasting Graves disease. Library construction for TCR beta used iRepertoire HTBI primers and Arm-PCR of CDR3 regions. TCRdb re-derived calls from the multiplex PCR reads in MiXCR, one entry per CDR3 protein. The table includes roughly 400,000 distinct CDR3 sequences, about 21% detected once. The time point: persistent/refractory GD, antithyroid drugs over 5 years with positive TRAb. Preparation of the TCR library used RNA extracted from PBMCs. Sample: peripheral blood mononuclear cells (PBMCs), taken when the disease was refractory, from a patient treated with antithyroid drugs. Every receptor here comes from a female donor with Graves disease.

This clonotype occurred many times. The chain couples TRBV28 to TRBJ2-7; 8 bases are shared with TRBD2. Trimming removed 7 bases from V and 0 bases from J; junction bases left unmatched: 8. CDR1 and CDR2 from the germline V gene are MDHEN and SYDVKM. The CDR3 covers 15 residues. For the CDR3, the DNA is TGTGCCAGCATGTCAGTCGGGAGGGCCTCCTACGAGCAGTACTTC. Translating it yields CASMSVGRASYEQYF.

In this sample, this clonotype turned up many times. V and J are TRBV27 and TRBJ1-2, with a weak D call TRBD1 (6 bases). CDR1 is MNHEY and CDR2 is SMNVEV in the germline V gene (reference sequence). There are 13 residues in the CDR3. Trimming removed 2 bases at V and 8 bases at J, with 12 bases between. The CDR3 region is CASSLLQGYGYTF. The DNA for the CDR3 is TGTGCCAGCAGTTTACTTCAGGGGTACGGCTACACCTTC.

This chain connects TRBV19 to TRBJ2-2; tentative D call: TRBD1 (6 bases). This CDR3 is 15 amino acids long. Trimming took off 5 bases at V and 5 bases at J, with 15 bases between the two ends. Germline V gives CDR1 LNHDA, CDR2 SQIVND (reference sequence). Here the CDR3 reads CASSPLGGWTGELFF. The CDR3 DNA reads TGTGCCAGTAGTCCCCTAGGGGGATGGACCGGGGAGCTGTTTTTT.

This clonotype was recorded a few times. The chain couples TRBV10-2 to TRBJ2-5; D not certain. The CDR3 runs to 17 residues. The ends were cut back, 3 bases at V and 3 bases at J, with 20 bases in the middle. CDR1 and CDR2 (germline): WSHSY, SAAADI. Written as DNA, the CDR3 is TGCGCCAGCAGTGATACCGGACCTTTTCGCGACGAAGAGACCCAGTACTTC. Protein product: CASSDTGPFRDEETQYF.

In its sample, this clonotype was seen once. The chain couples TRBV29-1 to TRBJ2-7; D is ambiguous. The CDR3 spans 13 residues. Germline V CDR1 and CDR2: SQVTM, ANQGSEA. V lost 4 bases to trimming and J lost 2 bases, with 12 bases between them. The CDR3 sequence: CSVAPDGPYEQYF. DNA of the CDR3: TGCAGCGTTGCCCCGGACGGACCCTACGAGCAGTACTTC.

In its sample, this clonotype was seen many times. The chain's CDR3 is CASSEELAGWSGSEQYF. The CDR3 coding sequence is TGTGCCAGCAGTGAAGAACTAGCGGGATGGAGTGGCAGCGAGCAGTACTTC. V usage is TRBV2 and J usage is TRBJ2-7, with TRBD2 matching 10 bases. This CDR3 region has 17 residues. V shed 1 base, J shed 6 bases, and the junction held 12 bases outside the gene matches. The V gene's germline CDR1 is SNHLY and CDR2 FYNNEI. The variable domain in full, with the rest retrieved from reference TRBV2 and TRBJ2-7, is EPEVTQTPSHQVTQMGQEVILRCVPISNHLYFYWYRQILGQKVEFLVSFYNNEISEKSEIFDDQFSVERPDGSNFTLKIRSTKLEDSAMYFCASSEELAGWSGSEQYFGPGTRLTVT.

This clonotype was counted many times. The chain is built from TRBV20-1 and TRBJ1-5; no clear D gene. Per germline, CDR1 DFQATT and CDR2 SNEGSKA (reference sequence). Trimming cost V 5 bases and J 2 bases, with 16 bases left between them. The CDR3 extends over 15 amino acids. CDR3 coding DNA: TGCAGTGCTCAAACGGGTGGTGAGGGCAATCAGCCCCAGCATTTT. This sequence encodes CSAQTGGEGNQPQHF.

J is TRBJ2-5 and V is TRBV5-1; D remains unclear. The CDR3 has 13 amino acids. V shed 2 bases and J shed 5 bases, with 10 bases lying between them. CDR1 is SGHRS and CDR2 is YFSETQ in the germline V gene. The CDR3 DNA reads TGCGCCAGCAGCTTCTCGGCTGGGGAGACCCAGTACTTC. Encoded protein: CASSFSAGETQYF.

V and J are TRBV20-1 and TRBJ2-2; maybe TRBD2 (6 bases). Trimming took off 4 bases at V and 0 bases at J, with 9 bases between the two ends. Germline assignment: CDR1 DFQATT and CDR2 SNEGSKA (reference sequence). The CDR3 is 14 residues long. The CDR3 sequence is CSANGGSNTGELFF. The CDR3 DNA is TGCAGTGCTAACGGAGGGTCGAACACCGGGGAGCTGTTTTTT.

In the case of this clonotype: A much larger clone lies one base from this, so it may be a read error. The chain has TRBV7-2 and TRBJ1-5; perhaps TRBD1 as D (5 bases). The CDR3 consists of 14 residues. CDR1 is SGHTA, CDR2 FQGNSA, per germline. Trimming removed 1 base at V and 6 bases at J, with 10 bases between. The CDR3 DNA sequence: TGTGCCAGCAGCTTAGTGGGCCAGGGTCAGCCCCAGCATTTT. It encodes CASSLVGQGQPQHF.

This chain links TRBV7-9 with TRBJ1-1; maybe TRBD1 (5 bases). This CDR3 spans 14 amino acids. V lost 3 bases to trimming and J lost 2 bases, with 10 bases between them. CDR1 is SEHNR, CDR2 FQNEAQ, per germline (reference sequence). As DNA, the CDR3 is TGTGCCAGCAGCTTTGACAGAGTTAACACTGAAGCTTTCTTT. This encodes CASSFDRVNTEAFF. The full variable domain, with the rest looked up from reference TRBV7-9 and TRBJ1-1, is DTGVSQNPRHKITKRGQNVTFRCDPISEHNRLYWYRQTLGQGPEFLTYFQNEAQLEKSRLLSDRFSAERPKGSFSTLEIQRTEQGDSAMYLCASSFDRVNTEAFFGQGTRLTVV.

This chain links TRBV19 with TRBJ2-2; 13 positions agree with TRBD2. CDR1 is LNHDA and CDR2 is SQIVND in the germline V gene (reference sequence). The CDR3 covers 16 residues. V lost 5 bases to trimming and J lost 4 bases; unmatched junction nucleotides: 4. The CDR3 region has the DNA TGTGCCAGTAGTGGACTAGCGGGAGTAAGCACCGGGGAGCTGTTTTTT. It translates to CASSGLAGVSTGELFF.

This clonotype has ten or more counts. The genes are TRBV27 and TRBJ2-7, with TRBD2 as a possible D gene (5 bases). Germline V lookup: CDR1 MNHEY, CDR2 SMNVEV (reference sequence). The V end lost 3 bases, the J end lost 1 base, and 7 bases lay between the germline ends. The length of the CDR3 is 13 residues. CDR3 DNA: TGTGCCAGCAGTTTTCGGGAATCCTACGAGCAGTACTTC. Protein sequence: CASSFRESYEQYF.

This chain joins TRBV28 and TRBJ2-1; D uncertain. The V gene lost 3 bases and the J gene lost 5 bases, with 11 bases spanning the gap. From germline, CDR1 is MDHEN and CDR2 SYDVKM. This CDR3 has 14 amino acids. As DNA, the CDR3 is TGTGCCAGCAGTTTTCGGACCTCGCACAATGAGCAGTTCTTC. It translates to CASSFRTSHNEQFF.

The chain employs TRBV7-9 and TRBJ2-4, with 7 bases identical to TRBD2. The CDR3 covers 17 residues. CDR1 is SEHNR and CDR2 is FQNEAQ in the germline V gene (reference sequence). The junction had 8 bases not matched to a gene; V was cut back by 3 bases and J by 0 bases. CDR3 bases: TGTGCCAGCAGCTTTTGGGACTATTCCCTAGCCAAAAACATTCAGTACTTC. Translation: CASSFWDYSLAKNIQYF. Looking up the rest from reference TRBV7-9 and TRBJ2-4 gives the full variable domain: DTGVSQNPRHKITKRGQNVTFRCDPISEHNRLYWYRQTLGQGPEFLTYFQNEAQLEKSRLLSDRFSAERPKGSFSTLEIQRTEQGDSAMYLCASSFWDYSLAKNIQYFGAGTRLSVL.